A selection of T cell receptor beta chains follows, all from one sample in a study of blood T cell repertoires in COVID-19. Sequencing used immunoSEQ multiplex PCR; TCRdb keeps in-frame clones, though not all of them. This table has 390,000 or so clones, around 90% appearing once. Sequencing used peripheral blood. The receptors were sampled from a man between 18 and 29 years old with active or convalescent COVID-19. CDR3s leave out the opening cysteine and the closing phenylalanine or tryptophan. The size entry is marked missing in some rows and otherwise reads once, few, many or a size class.

size: -
J: TRBJ1-1
V: TRBV27
CDR3: ASSLWAGYGTEAF

size: -
J: TRBJ1-5
V: TRBV5-1
CDR3: ASRDRAGSNQPQH

size: once
J: TRBJ1-1
V: TRBV6-2/TRBV6-3
CDR3: ASSYFAVTAEAF

size: -
J: TRBJ2-1
V: TRBV7-3
CDR3: ASSPRGQGAISSYNEQF

size: -
J: TRBJ1-1
V: TRBV4-1
CDR3: ASSLWTQGNTEAF

size: -
J: TRBJ1-1
V: TRBV7-2
CDR3: ASSERTGIMNTEAF

size: -
J: TRBJ1-6
V: TRBV20-1
CDR3: SASLQDYNSPLH

size: few
J: TRBJ2-1
V: TRBV3-1/TRBV3-2
CDR3: ASSQDGYYSYNEQF

size: -
J: TRBJ1-4
V: TRBV19
CDR3: ASSIFVATNEKLF

size: once
J: TRBJ2-5
V: TRBV5-1
CDR3: ASSLARSGQTQY

size: once
J: TRBJ1-5
V: TRBV19
CDR3: ASSNALDRGLYQPQH

size: -
J: TRBJ2-1
V: TRBV24-1
CDR3: ATSDSGTGGYNEQF

size: once
J: TRBJ2-2
V: TRBV6-5
CDR3: ASSYGPGRDTGELF

size: -
J: TRBJ2-3
V: TRBV28
CDR3: ASATGTSSPSTDTQY

size: -
J: TRBJ1-3
V: TRBV28
CDR3: ASSLRGLGGNTIY

size: -
J: TRBJ2-5
V: TRBV5-1
CDR3: ASRRTGGDRETQY

size: -
J: TRBJ1-1
V: TRBV28
CDR3: ASSDREGAEAF

size: -
J: TRBJ2-7
V: TRBV7-9
CDR3: ASNPGVGEQY

size: -
J: TRBJ1-3
V: TRBV7-9
CDR3: ASSQPDRGSGNTIY

size: -
J: TRBJ1-2
V: TRBV7-6
CDR3: ASSLVAGSSNYGYT

size: -
J: TRBJ2-7
V: TRBV19
CDR3: ASSRQGDTYEQY

size: -
J: TRBJ1-3
V: TRBV9
CDR3: ASSVEGRLWTSGNTIY

size: -
J: TRBJ1-2
V: TRBV19
CDR3: ASSWQSYGYT

size: -
J: TRBJ2-7
V: TRBV27
CDR3: ASSFTGTGSYEQY

size: -
J: TRBJ1-1
V: TRBV19
CDR3: ASSTRGQGAAEAF

size: few
J: TRBJ1-2
V: TRBV4-1
CDR3: ASSQSSVSNYGYT

size: -
J: TRBJ1-5
V: TRBV19
CDR3: ASSGGQGQRNQPQH

size: -
J: TRBJ2-3
V: TRBV4-3
CDR3: ASSQDFPSGTTDTQY

size: -
J: TRBJ1-6
V: TRBV2
CDR3: ASTQGQANNSPLH

size: -
J: TRBJ2-7
V: TRBV28
CDR3: ASSLLNSGYEQY

size: -
J: TRBJ1-4
V: TRBV28
CDR3: ASSLFPQGWANEKLF

size: -
J: TRBJ2-3
V: TRBV7-9
CDR3: ASRRSGTGGTDTQY

size: once
J: TRBJ2-7
V: TRBV7-2
CDR3: ASSPRLANTYEQY

size: -
J: TRBJ1-4
V: TRBV5-1
CDR3: ASSLYQEGEKLF

size: -
J: TRBJ1-1
V: TRBV19
CDR3: ASSPGENTEAF

size: -
J: TRBJ1-1
V: TRBV4-3
CDR3: ASSLNRITEAF

size: -
J: TRBJ2-1
V: TRBV7-9
CDR3: ASSLDSSYNEQF

size: -
J: TRBJ1-5
V: TRBV2
CDR3: ASSEAGTGWVQPQH

size: -
J: TRBJ2-5
V: TRBV9
CDR3: ASSVGLAGGETQY

size: -
J: TRBJ2-5
V: TRBV6-5
CDR3: ASSPASGRETQY

size: -
J: TRBJ2-7
V: TRBV20-1
CDR3: SASGTGGSYEQY

size: -
J: TRBJ2-7
V: TRBV4-1
CDR3: ASSLRDRSYEQY

size: -
J: TRBJ1-3
V: TRBV19
CDR3: ASSTWTGSGNTIY

size: -
J: TRBJ2-7
V: TRBV7-2
CDR3: ASSLVEGWVSGRNYEQY